The source of this TCR beta chain is a study of blood T cell repertoires in COVID-19. The wider study: Samples came from the United States, Italy and Spain, spanning acute and convalescent COVID-19.

In the source study's methods: Cell counts per sample came from amplifying reference gene primers. Here immunoSEQ multiplex PCR was the method, and the copy in TCRdb shows in-frame clones only, minus some. D and trimming were read from the DNA, whereas the V and J calls and clone size are those reported in that table. The sample consists of some 200,000 clones, 86% of them appearing once. This CDR3 contains 16 residues. Germline V lookup: CDR1 MNHEY, CDR2 SMNVEV (reference sequence). Trimming removed 3 bases from V and 1 base from J, with 10 bases in between. Input material: peripheral blood. The chain uses TRBV27 and TRBJ1-6; D is undetermined. The clonotype originates from a woman aged 80 or over in a cohort sampled during active or convalescent COVID-19. The CDR3 protein is CASSLGRRSYNSPLHF. As DNA, the CDR3 is TGTGCCAGCAGTTTGGGAAGGAGGTCCTATAATTCACCCCTCCACTTT.